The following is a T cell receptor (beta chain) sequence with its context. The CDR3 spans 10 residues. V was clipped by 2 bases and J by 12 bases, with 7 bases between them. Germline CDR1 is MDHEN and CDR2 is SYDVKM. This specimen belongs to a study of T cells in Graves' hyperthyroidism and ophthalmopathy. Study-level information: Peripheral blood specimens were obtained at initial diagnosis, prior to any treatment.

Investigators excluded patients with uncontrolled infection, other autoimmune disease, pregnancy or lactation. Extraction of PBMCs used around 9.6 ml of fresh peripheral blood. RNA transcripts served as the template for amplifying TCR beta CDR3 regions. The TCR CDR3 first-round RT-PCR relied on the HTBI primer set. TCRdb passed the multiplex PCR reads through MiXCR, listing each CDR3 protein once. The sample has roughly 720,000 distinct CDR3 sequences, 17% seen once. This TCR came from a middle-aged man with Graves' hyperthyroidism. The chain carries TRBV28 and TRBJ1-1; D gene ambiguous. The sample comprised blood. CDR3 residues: CASSLGESFF. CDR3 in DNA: TGTGCCAGCAGTTTAGGGGAGTCTTTCTTT.